The 13 T cell receptor beta chains listed next were all sequenced from one sample in a study of T cells in Graves' hyperthyroidism and ophthalmopathy. The TCR beta CDR3 regions underwent amplification using RNA transcripts as the source. Carried out on the TCR CDR3, a first-round RT-PCR used the HTBI primer set. Using its own MiXCR run on the multiplex PCR reads, TCRdb lists one record per CDR3 protein. The sample consists of 250,000 to 300,000 distinct CDR3 sequences, about a sixth of them appearing once. The specimen sequenced was blood. These receptors were obtained from an older woman with Graves' ophthalmopathy.

This clonotype came up many times. This chain's CDR3 is CASSPTRKPGELFF. DNA for the CDR3: TGTGCCAGCAGCCCCACTAGGAAGCCCGGGGAGCTGTTTTTT. The J gene is TRBJ2-2, the V gene TRBV7-2, with D perhaps TRBD2 (5 bases). Trimming removed 5 bases at V and 6 bases at J, with 13 bases between. The CDR3 sequence is 14 residues long. Germline-derived CDR1 and CDR2 are SGHTA and FQGNSA.

This clonotype was detected a few times. The chain is built from TRBV19 and TRBJ2-7; 10 bases match TRBD2. The CDR3 covers 15 residues. The germline CDR1 and CDR2 sequences are LNHDA and SQIVND (reference sequence). V was clipped by 6 bases and J by 0 bases; unmatched bases: 5. The CDR3 sequence is CASRPSGGGSYEQYF. In nucleotides, the CDR3 is TGTGCCAGTAGGCCCAGCGGGGGGGGCTCCTACGAGCAGTACTTC.

In its sample, this clonotype was seen many times. The V gene is TRBV3-1, the J gene TRBJ1-1, with D maybe TRBD1 (5 bases). V was cut by 5 bases and J by 1 base, with 11 bases left in between. The CDR3 is 14 residues long. The germline CDR1 and CDR2 sequences are LGHDT and YNNKEL (reference sequence). The CDR3 loop reads CASSYGGRNTEAFF. The CDR3, as DNA: TGTGCCAGCAGCTATGGGGGGAGGAACACTGAAGCTTTCTTT.

This clonotype was seen many times. The genes are TRBV5-1 and TRBJ1-1; D may be TRBD1 (5 bases). Germline V gene lookup returns CDR1 SGHRS and CDR2 YFSETQ. The CDR3 contains 15 residues. Deletions cut 4 bases from V and 3 bases from J, with 16 bases between. DNA for the CDR3: TGCGCCAGCAGCAGGCGGACGCGGGGGGACACTGAAGCTTTCTTT. It encodes CASSRRTRGDTEAFF.

This clonotype was counted ten times or more. The chain is built from TRBV28 and TRBJ1-5; maybe TRBD1 (5 bases). Germline assignment: CDR1 MDHEN and CDR2 SYDVKM. Trimming removed 3 bases from V and 4 bases from J, with 10 bases in between. This CDR3 region has 14 residues. CDR3 in amino acids: CASSLVQGNQPQHF. In nucleotides, the CDR3 is TGTGCCAGCAGTTTGGTTCAGGGAAATCAGCCCCAGCATTTT.

This clonotype was counted once. The V call is TRBV27, the J call TRBJ1-2, with D maybe TRBD1 (5 bases). This CDR3 contains 16 residues. The V gene's germline CDR1 is MNHEY and CDR2 SMNVEV (reference sequence). V was shortened by 6 bases and J by 2 bases, with 19 bases between the two germline ends. The CDR3 DNA reads as TGTGCCAGCAGCAACCACGGGGCAGGGCGCAACTATGGCTACACCTTC. It translates to CASSNHGAGRNYGYTF.

This clonotype was detected ten times or more. The gene calls are TRBV20-1 and TRBJ2-5; the D gene is possibly TRBD2 (6 bases). Trimming stripped 4 bases from V and 5 bases from J, with 14 bases between. The V gene's germline CDR1 is DFQATT and CDR2 SNEGSKA (reference sequence). The CDR3 contains 13 residues. CDR3 sequence (DNA): TGCAGTGCTAAATTTCCTAGCGAGGAGACCCAGTACTTC. Translated, it gives CSAKFPSEETQYF.

The chain combines TRBV20-1 with TRBJ1-4; perhaps TRBD1 as D (6 bases). The CDR3 has 14 residues. Trimming shortened V by 0 bases and J by 8 bases, and 13 bases separated the two germline ends. Germline V CDR1 and CDR2: DFQATT, SNEGSKA (reference sequence). CDR3 coding DNA: TGCAGTGCTAGAGATCGGGGGGGCGGAGAAAAACTGTTTTTT. It codes for CSARDRGGGEKLFF.

The chain recombines TRBV4-3 with TRBJ2-5, with TRBD1 matching over 7 bases. The CDR3 extends over 14 amino acids. Germline values: CDR1 LGHNA, CDR2 YSLEER. The J segment lost 2 bases and the V segment lost 5 bases, leaving 5 bases of the junction unmatched. The CDR3 nucleotides are TGCGCCAGCAGCAAATGGACAGGACAAGAGACCCAGTACTTC. Its protein is CASSKWTGQETQYF.

The V and J genes are TRBV2 and TRBJ2-3, with D perhaps TRBD2 (5 bases). Germline V lookup: CDR1 SNHLY, CDR2 FYNNEI. CDR3 length: 14 residues. The V end lost 3 bases, the J end lost 2 bases, and 9 bases lay between the germline ends. The CDR3 DNA reads TGTGCCAGCAGTGAGGAGAGGGCCACAGATACGCAGTATTTT. Amino acid sequence: CASSEERATDTQYF.

This clonotype turned up a few times. V usage is TRBV19 and J usage is TRBJ2-1, with D perhaps matching TRBD1 (5 bases). V dropped 5 bases and J dropped 3 bases, with 17 bases sitting between them. There are 16 residues in the CDR3. CDR1 LNHDA and CDR2 SQIVND come from the germline V gene (reference sequence). The CDR3 DNA reads as TGTGCCAGTAGTCGAGACAGTTCCCCAATCTACAATGAGCAGTTCTTC. This sequence encodes CASSRDSSPIYNEQFF.

This clonotype was detected many times. The CDR3 protein is CASGTNSYEQYF. The CDR3 DNA is TGTGCCAGCGGGACAAACTCCTACGAGCAGTACTTC. The chain carries TRBV11-1 and TRBJ2-7; TRBD1 might be the D (6 bases). The germline V gene encodes CDR1 SGHAT and CDR2 FQDESV (reference sequence). The germline V and J ends were trimmed by 8 bases and 0 bases, with 8 bases remaining between them. CDR3 length: 12 amino acids.

In its sample, this clonotype was seen a few times. One junction end disagrees with the germline gene, perhaps due to a read error. J is TRBJ2-7 and V is TRBV3-1, with 7 bases lining up with TRBD2. The CDR3 runs to 15 residues. Per germline, CDR1 LGHDT and CDR2 YNNKEL (reference sequence). The CDR3, as DNA: TGTGCCAGCAGCCCTTCGGCTAGCGGAACCTACGGGCAGTACTTC. It specifies CASSPSASGTYGQYF.